Below are 10 T cell receptor beta chains sequenced from a single sample in a study of identical twins. TCRdb reprocessed the 5' RACE reads with MiXCR, giving one entry per CDR3 protein. The sample includes about 200,000 distinct CDR3 sequences, about 10% of them seen just once. The sequenced material came from memory T cells sorted from blood. These receptors were obtained from a man aged 50 or older in good health.

This clonotype was detected ten times or more. The chain couples TRBV7-8 to TRBJ2-1; 9 nucleotides align to TRBD2. CDR1 is SGHVS and CDR2 is FQNEAQ in the germline V gene. V shed 0 bases, J shed 10 bases, and the junction held 10 bases outside the gene matches. The CDR3 extends over 16 amino acids. CDR3 in DNA: TGTGCCAGCAGCTTAGCTAGCGGGGGCCTCTCTGGAGAGCAGTTCTTC. This translates into CASSLASGGLSGEQFF.

This clonotype was counted a few times. This chain links TRBV27 with TRBJ2-5; weak D call: TRBD2 (5 bases). The V end lost 3 bases, the J end lost 7 bases, and 21 bases lay between the germline ends. The CDR3 spans 16 residues. Germline V CDR1 and CDR2: MNHEY, SMNVEV (reference sequence). DNA for the CDR3: TGTGCCAGCAGTTTCGCGGGCTCCGTGGGGTACGGGACCCAGTACTTC. It translates to CASSFAGSVGYGTQYF.

There are a few counts of this clonotype. This chain uses TRBV12-3 or TRBV12-4 with TRBJ1-5; perhaps TRBD1 as D (6 bases). This CDR3 is 15 amino acids long. The germline V and J ends were trimmed by 4 bases and 9 bases, with 19 bases remaining between them. Here the CDR3 DNA reads TGTGCCAGCAGTTCGACCCGGAGGACAGTCTCGCCCCAGCATTTT. Translated: CASSSTRRTVSPQHF.

This rearrangement joins TRBV28 to TRBJ1-5; D gene uncertain. With 7 bases removed from V and 6 bases from J, the gap between germline ends came to 19 bases. The CDR3 totals 15 residues. The germline V gene has CDR1 MDHEN and CDR2 SYDVKM. Here the CDR3 DNA reads TGTGCCAGCATCAGCTCCTCAAGGAGAGGTCAGCCCCAGCATTTT. Residues: CASISSSRRGQPQHF.

The CDR3 region has the DNA TGTGCCAGCAGCTTGGACAGGCGCGCTGAAGCTTTCTTT. As protein: CASSLDRRAEAFF. The chain combines TRBV7-3 with TRBJ1-1; 7 bases are shared with TRBD1. The trim removed 3 bases at V and 6 bases at J, leaving 4 bases unmatched. The CDR3 sequence is 13 residues long. The V gene's germline CDR1 is SGHTA and CDR2 FQGTGA.

In its sample, this clonotype was seen many times. This rearrangement joins TRBV28 to TRBJ1-4; TRBD1 is a possible D gene (6 bases). Germline V gene sequence: CDR1 MDHEN, CDR2 SYDVKM. Trimming removed 10 bases at V and 0 bases at J, with 18 bases between. CDR3 length equals 16 residues. CDR3 sequence reads: CATPRGILTTNEKLFF. DNA of the CDR3: TGTGCCACCCCTAGGGGGATCCTAACAACTAATGAAAAACTGTTTTTT.

This sequence joins TRBV10-3 and TRBJ2-7, with D perhaps TRBD2 (6 bases). With 10 bases removed from V and 2 bases from J, the gap between germline ends came to 12 bases. Looked up from germline, CDR1 is ENHRY and CDR2 is SYGVKD. This CDR3 has 12 amino acids. The CDR3 here is CATGTAPYEQYF. CDR3 coding DNA: TGTGCCACCGGGACTGCCCCCTACGAGCAGTACTTC.

The V gene is TRBV6-6, the J gene TRBJ2-3, with D unresolved. The CDR3 is 13 amino acids. Germline values: CDR1 MNHNY, CDR2 SVGAGI (reference sequence). V lost 6 bases to trimming and J lost 6 bases, with 13 bases between them. As DNA, the CDR3 is TGTGCCAGCAGCGGACCAGTTTCGGATACGCAGTATTTT. It codes for CASSGPVSDTQYF.

In its sample, this clonotype was seen many times. J is TRBJ2-3 and V is TRBV4-3; 11 nucleotides match TRBD2. The germline V gene has CDR1 LGHNA and CDR2 YSLEER. With V trimmed by 1 base and J by 6 bases, 6 bases remained unmatched. There are 16 residues in the CDR3. The CDR3 protein is CASSQVVGLAADTQYF. The CDR3 nucleotides read TGCGCCAGCAGCCAAGTTGTGGGACTAGCGGCGGATACGCAGTATTTT.

In this sample, this clonotype turned up many times. The rearrangement uses TRBV15 and TRBJ2-3; the D call may be TRBD1 or TRBD2 (5 bases each). Germline V gives CDR1 LNHNV, CDR2 YYDKDF (reference sequence). V lost 4 bases and J 3 bases, leaving 14 bases between the germline ends. There are 15 residues in the CDR3. The CDR3 is CATSNRDRGTDTQYF. DNA of the CDR3: TGTGCCACCAGCAACCGGGACCGAGGGACAGATACGCAGTATTTT.